This T cell receptor (beta chain) was observed in a study of blood T cells in healthy people across ages. With V trimmed by 0 bases and J by 1 base, 0 bases remained unmatched. The CDR3 covers 14 residues. CDR1 is DFQATT, CDR2 SNEGSKA, per germline (reference sequence). For the second PCR, which ran for roughly 7 to 11 cycles, a sample-barcoded 5' primer and a J-beta primer mix were used. Every sample produced at least 2.5 million CDR3-containing paired-end reads. One entry per CDR3 protein results from TCRdb running MiXCR on the 5' RACE reads. The data show 1.4 million to 1.5 million distinct CDR3 sequences, approximately 40% seen once.

The source of this sequence is a woman aged 18-30 years in good health. The sequencing sample was made of blood. This chain joins TRBV20-1 and TRBJ2-7, with 10 nucleotides matching TRBD2. The CDR3: CSAREAGGSYEQYF. The CDR3 DNA sequence: TGCAGTGCTAGAGAAGCGGGAGGGTCCTACGAGCAGTACTTC.